A single sample gave rise to the 21 T cell receptor beta chains below, sequenced in a study of beta chain features in type 1 diabetes. The investigators reverse transcribed all of the isolated RNA, so they sequenced expressed TCRB transcripts. Assay used: immunoSEQ multiplex PCR; TCRdb lists only in-frame clones, some missing. Of more than 150,000 clones in the sample, 8.5% to 14% are singletons; the top ten hold approximately 2%. Sequenced material: central memory CD4+ T cells from blood. The receptors originated from a man aged 18 to 30 in good health.

This clone was detected a few times. The chain carries TRBV11-2 and TRBJ2-1, with 9 nucleotides matching TRBD2. The germline V gene encodes CDR1 SGHAT and CDR2 FQNNGV. V lost 8 bases, J lost 5 bases, and 4 bases stayed unmatched. The CDR3 runs 13 residues. This chain's CDR3 is CASRRLADNEQFF. DNA of the CDR3: TGTGCCAGCCGACGACTAGCGGACAATGAGCAGTTCTTC.

The chain carries TRBV7-2 and TRBJ1-2, with D perhaps TRBD1 (5 bases). The CDR3 is 13 residues long. Per germline, CDR1 SGHTA and CDR2 FQGNSA. The V and J ends lost 7 bases and 4 bases respectively, with 13 bases between them. The CDR3 nucleotides read TGTGCCAGCAACCCCCGGGGGACCTATGGCTACACCTTC. Its protein product is CASNPRGTYGYTF.

The genes are TRBV25-1 and TRBJ1-2; D is possibly TRBD1 (5 bases). CDR3 length equals 16 residues. Trimming took 3 bases from V and 6 from J, leaving 20 bases between them. Per the germline V gene, CDR1 is MGHDK and CDR2 is SYGVNS. The CDR3 loop is CASSDPGTGRVHGYTF. The CDR3 DNA reads TGTGCCAGCAGTGATCCCGGAACAGGAAGGGTTCATGGCTACACCTTC.

The V and J genes are TRBV5-4 and TRBJ2-1; maybe TRBD2 (5 bases). The germline CDR1 and CDR2 sequences are SGHNT and YYREEE (reference sequence). The CDR3 contains 14 residues. V lost 4 bases, J lost 6 bases, and 14 bases lay in between. The CDR3 loop is CASSPPDRGNEQFF. The CDR3 DNA is TGTGCCAGCAGCCCGCCTGACCGGGGCAATGAGCAGTTCTTC.

This clone was recorded many times. The gene calls are TRBV2 and TRBJ1-1; D unclear. V gave up 10 bases and J gave up 2 bases, with 17 bases separating them. Germline values: CDR1 SNHLY, CDR2 FYNNEI. The CDR3 consists of 14 residues. This chain's CDR3 is CATPLRGGNTEAFF. CDR3 coding DNA: TGTGCCACCCCTTTGCGGGGAGGAAACACTGAAGCTTTCTTT.

This clone turned up a few times. The chain uses TRBV18 and TRBJ1-1; 7 bases are a match to TRBD1. The germline V gene has CDR1 KGHSH and CDR2 LQKENI. V was clipped by 2 bases and J by 11 bases; unmatched bases: 14. The CDR3 runs to 15 residues. The CDR3 protein is CASSPSSGQALGAFF. For the CDR3, the DNA is TGTGCCAGCTCACCAAGCTCTGGACAGGCCCTAGGGGCTTTCTTT. The full variable domain, completed using reference TRBV18 and TRBJ1-1, is NAGVMQNPRHLVRRRGQEARLRCSPMKGHSHVYWYRQLPEEGLKFMVYLQKENIIDESGMPKERFSAEFPKEGPSILRIQQVVRGDSAAYFCASSPSSGQALGAFFGQGTRLTVV.

This clone has only a few counts. This sequence joins TRBV12-5 and TRBJ2-1; D is undetermined. This CDR3 comprises 13 residues. V shed 4 bases and J shed 8 bases, with 12 bases lying between them. In germline, CDR1 is LGHNT, CDR2 FRNRAP. The CDR3 here is CASGSGRNDEQFF. The CDR3 bases are TGTGCTAGTGGTTCCGGACGAAACGATGAGCAGTTCTTC.

The chain employs TRBV4-1 and TRBJ2-5; weak D call: TRBD2 (7 bases). This CDR3 contains 15 residues. The V and J ends lost 5 bases and 5 bases respectively, with 18 bases between them. Germline V lookup: CDR1 MGHRA, CDR2 YSYEKL. The CDR3 DNA is TGCGCCAGCAGCGTGGAAGGGGGAGGGCAGGAGACCCAGTACTTC. This sequence encodes CASSVEGGGQETQYF.

This clone was recorded a few times. The chain combines TRBV7-2 with TRBJ2-7; TRBD2 agrees at 12 bases. Germline V gene data show CDR1 as SGHTA and CDR2 as FQGNSA. Germline trimming cut 4 bases from V and 2 bases from J; bases unmatched to any gene: 6. The CDR3 loop spans 16 amino acids. CDR3 DNA: TGTGCCAGCAGCTCCCCACCTAGCGGGAGGGCCTACGAGCAGTACTTC. This translates into CASSSPPSGRAYEQYF.

V usage is TRBV2 and J usage is TRBJ2-7, with D unresolved. Deletions cut 6 bases from V and 2 bases from J, with 11 bases between. Germline V CDR1 and CDR2: SNHLY, FYNNEI. The CDR3 is 13 residues long. Here the CDR3 DNA reads TGTGCCAGCAGGGCGGCCCACGCCTACGAGCAGTACTTC. It encodes CASRAAHAYEQYF.

The chain recombines TRBV10-3 with TRBJ2-5, with a possible D match to TRBD1 (6 bases). V lost 2 bases, J lost 4 bases, and 8 bases lay in between. CDR3 length equals 13 residues. Germline CDR1 is ENHRY and CDR2 is SYGVKD. In DNA, the CDR3 is TGTGCCATCAGTGAGACAGGGTTAGAGACCCAGTACTTC. Translation: CAISETGLETQYF.

This clone was seen only a few times. V and J are TRBV10-3 and TRBJ2-2; 10 bases agree with TRBD1. This CDR3 has 14 residues. In germline, CDR1 is ENHRY, CDR2 SYGVKD. V lost 5 bases and J lost 7; bases outside the gene matches: 4. CDR3 sequence reads: CAISRQGASGELFF. CDR3 nucleotide sequence: TGTGCCATCAGTCGACAGGGGGCAAGCGGGGAGCTGTTTTTT.

This clone was counted between two and nine times. This chain uses TRBV6-5 with TRBJ1-1; possibly TRBD1 for D (6 bases). The CDR3 is made up of 15 amino acids. Germline V CDR1 and CDR2: MNHEY, SVGAGI. Trimming pared 1 base from V and 5 bases from J, leaving 14 bases between. In DNA, the CDR3 is TGTGCCAGCAGTTACTGGGCACAGGGAGGAACTGAAGCTTTCTTT. It is translated as CASSYWAQGGTEAFF.

CDR3 sequence reads: CASSLEYSTYEQYF. The CDR3 bases are TGCGCCAGCAGCCTAGAGTACAGTACCTACGAGCAGTACTTC. The rearrangement uses TRBV4-3 and TRBJ2-7; the D is unclear. V lost 4 bases to trimming and J lost 2 bases, with 12 bases between them. CDR1 is LGHNA, CDR2 YSLEER, per germline. The CDR3 has 14 residues.

This clone has a handful of counts. This chain uses TRBV6-6 with TRBJ2-3, with D tentatively TRBD2 (5 bases). The CDR3 runs to 15 residues. With 0 bases removed from V and 4 bases from J, the gap between germline ends came to 11 bases. Germline values: CDR1 MNHNY, CDR2 SVGAGI (reference sequence). CDR3: CASSYSVSGADTQYF. DNA for the CDR3: TGTGCCAGCAGTTACTCGGTCAGCGGCGCAGATACGCAGTATTTT.

This clone was observed a few times. V gene TRBV2 combines with J gene TRBJ2-6, with D maybe TRBD2 (6 bases). This CDR3 is built from 15 residues. CDR1 SNHLY and CDR2 FYNNEI come from the germline V gene. Trimming took 2 bases from V and 2 from J, leaving 7 bases between them. CDR3 loop: CASSELAAGANVLTF. CDR3 nucleotide sequence: TGTGCCAGCAGTGAATTAGCGGCTGGGGCCAACGTCCTGACTTTC.

The rearrangement links TRBV7-2 to TRBJ2-1; 8 bases line up with TRBD1. This CDR3 has 15 residues. V was pared by 4 bases and J by 3 bases, with 5 bases of the junction left unmatched. The V gene's germline CDR1 is SGHTA and CDR2 FQGNSA. The CDR3 sequence is CASSSDRGRYNEQFF. CDR3 DNA: TGTGCCAGCAGCTCCGACAGGGGACGCTACAATGAGCAGTTCTTC.

This clone has only a few counts. The chain combines TRBV7-9 with TRBJ2-7; D ambiguous. CDR1 and CDR2 from the germline V gene are SEHNR and FQNEAQ (reference sequence). V was cut by 5 bases and J by 0 bases, with 14 bases left in between. The CDR3 has 15 amino acids. The CDR3 region is CASSPEGGRSYEQYF. DNA of the CDR3: TGTGCCAGCAGCCCTGAAGGTGGCCGCTCCTACGAGCAGTACTTC. The complete variable domain, with remaining parts taken from reference TRBV7-9 and TRBJ2-7, reads DTGVSQNPRHKITKRGQNVTFRCDPISEHNRLYWYRQTLGQGPEFLTYFQNEAQLEKSRLLSDRFSAERPKGSFSTLEIQRTEQGDSAMYLCASSPEGGRSYEQYFGPGTRLTVT.

The J gene is TRBJ1-1, the V gene TRBV11-2; D unresolved. The length of the CDR3 is 13 residues. V lost 2 bases and J lost 2, with 6 bases in between. CDR1 SGHAT and CDR2 FQNNGV come from the germline V gene. The CDR3 nucleotides read TGTGCCAGCAGCTTATTAGCTAACACTGAAGCTTTCTTT. Protein sequence: CASSLLANTEAFF.

Only a few counts were recorded for this clone. This chain joins TRBV28 and TRBJ2-5; 7 positions match TRBD1. Trimming at V came to 8 bases and at J to 4 bases, leaving 16 bases not matched to a gene. The CDR3 length is 16 residues. The V gene's germline CDR1 is MDHEN and CDR2 SYDVKM. DNA for the CDR3: TGTGCCAGCTCCGGATGGCGACAGGGACAATCAGAGACCCAGTACTTC. Translation: CASSGWRQGQSETQYF.

This chain connects TRBV6-5 to TRBJ1-5, with D uncertain. Germline V gene sequence: CDR1 MNHEY, CDR2 SVGAGI. The germline V and J ends were trimmed by 6 bases and 2 bases, with 11 bases remaining between them. This CDR3 is built from 14 residues. The CDR3: CASSPRIGNQPQHF. CDR3 DNA sequence: TGTGCCAGCAGCCCCCGGATCGGCAATCAGCCCCAGCATTTT.